This entry is about one T cell receptor beta chain. The protocol was immunoSEQ multiplex PCR, while the TCRdb copy is restricted to in-frame clones and leaves out a portion. The profile shows approximately 65,000 clones, more than 75% of them singletons. Germline CDR1 and CDR2: SQVTM and ANQGSEA. CDR3 size: 14 residues. With V trimmed by 7 bases and J by 3 bases, 5 bases remained unmatched. These data originate in a study of technical replicates of blood from a handful of donors. The gene calls are TRBV29-1 and TRBJ2-3, with 12 bases that match TRBD2. The receptor comes from a human donor in good health. Some clones in this sample may be carry-over from other donors' samples. The source material was PBMCs. Here the CDR3 reads CSAQTSGRTDTQYF. The DNA for the CDR3 is TGCAGCGCCCAAACTAGCGGGAGGACAGATACGCAGTATTTT.